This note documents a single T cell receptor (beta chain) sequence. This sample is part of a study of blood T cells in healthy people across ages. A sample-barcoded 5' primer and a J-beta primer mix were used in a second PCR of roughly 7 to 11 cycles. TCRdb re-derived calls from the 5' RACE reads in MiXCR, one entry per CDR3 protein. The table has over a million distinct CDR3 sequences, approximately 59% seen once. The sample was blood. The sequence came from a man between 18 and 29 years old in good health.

CDR3 residues: CASSHTSGRAFSYNEQFF. The CDR3 DNA is TGCGCCAGCAGCCATACTAGCGGGAGGGCCTTTTCCTACAATGAGCAGTTCTTC. This sequence joins TRBV4-1 and TRBJ2-1; 13 bases fit TRBD2. Germline values: CDR1 MGHRA, CDR2 YSYEKL. This CDR3 comprises 18 residues. Losses at the gene ends were 3 bases for V and 1 base for J; bases not matched to a gene: 6.